These T cell receptor beta chains were read from a single sample in a study of long-term antiretroviral therapy in people with HIV. Repertoires were generated with immunoSEQ multiplex PCR, while TCRdb's copy carries only in-frame clones and drops some. The sample holds 35,000 to 45,000 clones, 94% seen once. The specimen was unsorted PBMCs, collected 4.1 years after starting antiretroviral therapy. The receptors here all came from a woman aged 50 to 60 with HIV. CDR3s include the opening cysteine and the closing phenylalanine or tryptophan. Each record gives: D gene, clone size, J gene, V gene, CDR3 length, CDR3 DNA, CDR3 protein. The D gene is left open where the match is weak. The listing skips clone size in some rows; elsewhere it reads once, few, many or a size class.

>TRBD1|.|TRBJ2-7|TRBV7-2|15
TGTGCCAGCAGCTTAGGGGGGACAGGGAGGAGCGAGCAGTACTTC
CASSLGGTGRSEQYF
>.|.|TRBJ2-1|TRBV30|11
TGTGCCTGGAGTGTAAGCAATGAGCAGTTCTTC
CAWSVSNEQFF
>.|.|TRBJ1-5|TRBV2|16
TGTGCCAGCAGTGAAGCGCTCAGGGGCCCCACTCAGCCCCAGCATTTT
CASSEALRGPTQPQHF
>.|.|TRBJ1-6|TRBV5-1|16
TGCGCCAGCAGCTTGAATTTGGCCGGAGGCAATTCACCCCTCCACTTT
CASSLNLAGGNSPLHF
>.|.|TRBJ2-5|TRBV10-3|15
TGTGCCATCAGTGAGGAAACAGAGCAACAAGAGACCCAGTACTTC
CAISEETEQQETQYF
>.|large|TRBJ2-3|TRBV6-6|11
TGTGCCAGTCGGTTTTCAGATACGCAGTATTTT
CASRFSDTQYF
>.|.|TRBJ1-2|TRBV5-6|13
TGTGCCAGCAGCCTGACGGATAACTATGGCTACACCTTC
CASSLTDNYGYTF
>.|.|TRBJ2-3|TRBV13|15
TGTGCCAGCAGCTTAGGGGCTCGGCGCACAGATACGCAGTATTTT
CASSLGARRTDTQYF
>TRBD2|.|TRBJ2-3|TRBV11-2|15
TGTGCCAGCAGCTTGCCTAGCGGTTACACAGATACGCAGTATTTT
CASSLPSGYTDTQYF
>.|.|TRBJ2-7|TRBV7-9|14
TGTGCCAGCAGCTTAGCGATAGGCCCCTACGAGCAGTACTTC
CASSLAIGPYEQYF
>.|.|TRBJ1-1|TRBV14|14
TGTGCCAGCAGTCTAACAGGTACCTTAGCTGAAGCTTTCTTT
CASSLTGTLAEAFF
>TRBD1|.|TRBJ2-7|TRBV2|14
TGTGCCAGCATTTCCGGGACAGGACCCTACGAGCAGTACTTC
CASISGTGPYEQYF
>.|.|TRBJ2-2|TRBV6-5|13
TGTGCCAGCAGTTACTCGAAGGCCGGGGAGCTGTTTTTT
CASSYSKAGELFF
>.|.|TRBJ2-5|TRBV6-4|13
TGTGCCAGCATGAAAGTGCTGGAGGAGACCCAGTACTTC
CASMKVLEETQYF
>TRBD1|once|TRBJ1-1|TRBV5-1|14
TGCGCCAGCAGGGCAGGGGGAGTCGAAACTGAAGCTTTCTTT
CASRAGGVETEAFF
>.|.|TRBJ1-1|TRBV7-9|15
TGTGCCAGCAGCTTAGTTACAGGATTGAACACTGAAGCTTTCTTT
CASSLVTGLNTEAFF
>.|.|TRBJ2-5|TRBV19|15
TGTGCCAGTAGTGCAGACCGGGGGCGAGGCGAGACCCAGTACTTC
CASSADRGRGETQYF
>.|once|TRBJ1-1|TRBV6-6|13
TGTGCCAGCAGGGAGACAGGGAACACTGAAGCTTTCTTT
CASRETGNTEAFF
>TRBD1|.|TRBJ1-1|TRBV6-5|14
TGTGCCAGCAGCCTCGGACAGGGGGACACTGAAGCTTTCTTT
CASSLGQGDTEAFF
>.|.|TRBJ1-3|TRBV4-1|13
TGCGCCAGCAGCCGCCCGCCGGGAAACACCATATATTTT
CASSRPPGNTIYF
>.|.|TRBJ1-6|TRBV6-5|16
TGTGCCAGCAGTTACTCTCTTACACAGGGAAATTCACCCCTCCACTTT
CASSYSLTQGNSPLHF
>TRBD1|.|TRBJ1-5|TRBV28|16
TGTGCCAGCAGTTTGGACAGGGGGTATAGCAATCAGCCCCAGCATTTT
CASSLDRGYSNQPQHF
>TRBD1|.|TRBJ1-5|TRBV19|17
TGTGCCAGTAGCAAGGGACAGGGGGTTTTGGGCAATCAGCCCCAGCATTTT
CASSKGQGVLGNQPQHF
>.|.|TRBJ1-2|TRBV5-5|13
TGTGCCAGCAGCCCACCGGGCGCCTATGGCTACACCTTC
CASSPPGAYGYTF
>TRBD1|.|TRBJ1-3|TRBV19|15
TGTGCCAGTACCTTGGACAGGGCGGGAGGAAACACCATATATTTT
CASTLDRAGGNTIYF
>.|.|TRBJ2-2|TRBV2|14
TGTGCCAGCAGTGAATTGGTTGGCACCGGGGAGCTGTTTTTT
CASSELVGTGELFF
>.|.|TRBJ1-3|TRBV6-5|13
TGTGCCAGCAGTTACCCGGGGACCAACACCATATATTTT
CASSYPGTNTIYF
>TRBD1|.|TRBJ1-5|TRBV5-1|17
TGCGCCAGCAGCTTACTTCCGGGACAGGGAGTAAATCAGCCCCAGCATTTT
CASSLLPGQGVNQPQHF
>.|.|TRBJ1-5|TRBV2|15
TGTGCCAGCCGGAACCAGGGTTATAGCAATCAGCCCCAGCATTTT
CASRNQGYSNQPQHF
>TRBD1|.|TRBJ1-2|TRBV5-1|18
TGCGCCAGCAGCGACACCGGGACAGGGTTCCCAGATAACTATGGCTACACCTTC
CASSDTGTGFPDNYGYTF
>.|.|TRBJ2-3|TRBV7-3|14
TGTGCCAGCAGCATCAGCCGGGACACAGATACGCAGTATTTT
CASSISRDTDTQYF
>TRBD1|.|TRBJ1-2|TRBV29-1|11
TGCAGCGCAGACAGGGCTCGTGGCTACACCTTC
CSADRARGYTF
>TRBD1|.|TRBJ1-2|TRBV5-6|15
TGTGCCAGCAGCCAAATGACAGGGGGACACTATGGCTACACCTTC
CASSQMTGGHYGYTF
>TRBD2|.|TRBJ2-2|TRBV6-1|17
TGTGCCAGCAGTGAACAACTAGCGGGCGCGAACACCGGGGAGCTGTTTTTT
CASSEQLAGANTGELFF
>.|.|TRBJ2-5|TRBV27|16
TGTGCCAGCAGTTCCCCAGGTGGCGGTGGACAAGAGACCCAGTACTTC
CASSSPGGGGQETQYF
>.|.|TRBJ2-3|TRBV7-6|12
TGTGCCAGCAGCCCCCAGGACGCTGCGCAGTATTTT
CASSPQDAAQYF
>.|.|TRBJ1-1|TRBV6-5|10
TGTGCCAGGAGGAATACTGAAGCTTTCTTT
CARRNTEAFF
>.|once|TRBJ2-2|TRBV6-5|13
TGTGCCAGCAGTCCAATGAACACCGGGGAGCTGTTTTTT
CASSPMNTGELFF
>.|.|TRBJ2-2|TRBV10-1|13
TGCGCCAGCAGGGACCAGGGGGGAGGGGAGCTGTTTTTT
CASRDQGGGELFF
>.|.|TRBJ1-6|TRBV19|16
TGTGCCAGTAGTATAGACCCTGCGGGGGGCAATTCACCCCTCCACTTT
CASSIDPAGGNSPLHF
>.|.|TRBJ1-6|TRBV6-6|14
TGTGCCAGCAGTTATAGCCTAGTGTTCTCACCCCTCCACTTT
CASSYSLVFSPLHF
>TRBD2|.|TRBJ2-2|TRBV7-7|15
TGTGCTAGCAGCCCCCGGACTAGTCCAACCGGGGAGCTGTTTTTT
CASSPRTSPTGELFF
>.|few|TRBJ1-2|TRBV19|15
TGTGCCAGTATGGGCGGTTCGCGACCTAACTATGGCTACACCTTC
CASMGGSRPNYGYTF
>.|.|TRBJ2-7|TRBV5-1|15
TGCGCCAGCAGCTTGGATAACAGGGTCGGGTCCGAGCAGTACTTC
CASSLDNRVGSEQYF
>.|.|TRBJ2-2|TRBV30|15
TGTGCCTGGAGGATCCGGGACTTAGTGATCGGGGAGCTGTTTTTT
CAWRIRDLVIGELFF
>.|.|TRBJ1-2|TRBV4-3|15
TGCGCCAGCAGCCAAGATCCGGGGGGTGACTATGGCTACACCTTC
CASSQDPGGDYGYTF
>TRBD1|.|TRBJ2-1|TRBV19|15
TGTGCCAGTAGTATAGTGGGACAGGGGAGAAATGAGCAGTTCTTC
CASSIVGQGRNEQFF
>.|.|TRBJ1-2|TRBV19|14
TGTGCCAGTAGTATAGTGGGGGCAAACTATGGCTACACCTTC
CASSIVGANYGYTF
>.|.|TRBJ1-5|TRBV6-1|12
TGTGCCAGCAGTGAAGGGGCGCAGCCCCAGCATTTT
CASSEGAQPQHF
>TRBD2|.|TRBJ2-7|TRBV6-1|13
TGTGCCAGCAGCGTAGCGGGGGGGTACGAGCAGTACTTC
CASSVAGGYEQYF
>.|.|TRBJ2-4|TRBV11-1|15
TGTGCCAGCTCCCCCGGGACACCGGTTCTAGCCATTCAGTACTTC
CASSPGTPVLAIQYF
>.|.|TRBJ1-6|TRBV10-2|12
TGCGCCAGCAGACAGGGTAATTCACCCCTCCACTTT
CASRQGNSPLHF
>.|.|TRBJ2-6|TRBV5-1|15
TGCGCCAGCAGCTTGGGCGCGTCTGGGGCCAACGTCCTGACTTTC
CASSLGASGANVLTF
>TRBD2|.|TRBJ2-7|TRBV7-6|17
TGTGCCAGCAGCTTAGCTAATCCGGCTAGCGGGAGCTACGAGCAGTACTTC
CASSLANPASGSYEQYF
>.|.|TRBJ1-1|TRBV14|13
TGTGCCAGCAGCCAGGACACAAGGACTGAAGCTTTCTTT
CASSQDTRTEAFF
>.|.|TRBJ2-5|TRBV7-9|13
TGTGCCAGCATCTCGGGTCGTGCAGAGACCCAGTACTTC
CASISGRAETQYF